Listed below are T cell receptor beta chains from one sample, sequenced in a study of OX40 agonist ivuxolimab in advanced cancers. This table comes from immunoSEQ multiplex PCR, and its TCRdb copy is limited to in-frame clones, with some not included. The data show some 97,000 clones, around 89% seen once. The material was CD4+ or CD8+ T cells sorted from blood, obtained in a trial of the OX40 agonist ivuxolimab. These receptor sequences come from an adult with an advanced solid tumor such as melanoma, head and neck, liver or kidney cancer. Both conserved end residues are part of each CDR3. The D gene is left open where the match is weak. For some rows the clone size is stated as once, few or many, or as a class when expanded; others skip it.

-	-	TRBJ2-2	TRBV11-2	TGTGCCAGCAGCCCTAGGGGGGCCGGGGAGCTGTTTTTT	CASSPRGAGELFF
-	TRBD2	TRBJ2-1	TRBV10-1	TGCGCCAGCAGCCGCGGACTAGGCAATGAGCAGTTCTTC	CASSRGLGNEQFF
-	-	TRBJ2-5	TRBV7-2	TGTGCCAGCAGCAGCAGGGGGGCAGGGAGAGAGACCCAGTACTTC	CASSSRGAGRETQYF
-	TRBD1	TRBJ2-7	TRBV14	TGTGCCAGCAGCCAAGTTGGGACAGGGGGGTACGAGCAGTACTTC	CASSQVGTGGYEQYF
-	TRBD2	TRBJ2-1	TRBV6-1	TGTGCCAGCAGTGAAGCGGGAGGGGCTGGCAATGAGCAGTTCTTC	CASSEAGGAGNEQFF
-	TRBD1	TRBJ2-7	TRBV25-1	TGTGCCAGCAGCGGGACAGGGTACGAGCAGTACTTC	CASSGTGYEQYF
-	TRBD1	TRBJ1-6	TRBV5-4	TGTGCCAGCAGCCCTCTTATAACGGGACAGAAAAATTCACCCCTCCACTTT	CASSPLITGQKNSPLHF
few	-	TRBJ1-1	TRBV29-1	TGCAGCGTCGGACAGCTAACGGGGGCTGAAGCTTTCTTT	CSVGQLTGAEAFF
-	TRBD2	TRBJ2-1	TRBV19	TGTGCCAGTAGTATCGGCCTAGCGGGACTCAATGAGCAGTTCTTC	CASSIGLAGLNEQFF
-	-	TRBJ2-5	TRBV7-9	TGTGCCAGCAGCTTATCAGAGACCCAGTACTTC	CASSLSETQYF
-	TRBD1	TRBJ1-6	TRBV7-8	TGTGCCAGCAGCTTGGGACAGGAGGGTTCACCCCTCCACTTT	CASSLGQEGSPLHF
-	-	TRBJ1-2	TRBV19	TGTGCCAGTAGTTCAGAGACAGCCCTCTATGGCTACACCTTC	CASSSETALYGYTF
once	TRBD2	TRBJ2-1	TRBV5-1	TGCGCCAGCAGCTTGCGGCGGGAGGTTTACAATGAGCAGTTCTTC	CASSLRREVYNEQFF
-	-	TRBJ2-2	TRBV5-6	TGTGCCAGCAGCTTTGACTCGAACACCGGGGAGCTGTTTTTT	CASSFDSNTGELFF
once	TRBD1	TRBJ1-5	TRBV6-5	TGTGCCAGTAAACCGGGACAGGGCGCTCAGCCCCAGCATTTT	CASKPGQGAQPQHF
once	TRBD2	TRBJ2-3	TRBV7-9	TGTGCCAGCAGCTCGAGGGGAATCGGACTAGCGGGAGAGGGTACGCAGTATTTT	CASSSRGIGLAGEGTQYF
once	-	TRBJ2-4	TRBV7-9	TGTGCCAGCAGCTTAGAAGTGGGCGGCTCACCCAAAAACATTCAGTACTTC	CASSLEVGGSPKNIQYF
-	-	TRBJ1-2	TRBV6-6	TGTGCCAGCAGTAACATTAGGTCGGGAAACTATGGCTACACCTTC	CASSNIRSGNYGYTF
-	-	TRBJ1-5	TRBV7-2	TGTGCCAGCAGCTTACTAGGGGCGGGAGGGGGTACTAATCAGCCCCAGCATTTT	CASSLLGAGGGTNQPQHF
-	-	TRBJ2-2	TRBV19	TGTGCCAGTAGTATAGGCTTAGGGTCGAACACCGGGGAGCTGTTTTTT	CASSIGLGSNTGELFF
few	-	TRBJ1-5	TRBV28	TGTGCCAGCGGTGGGAGAGGAGGCTCACCCCAGCATTTT	CASGGRGGSPQHF
-	-	TRBJ2-3	TRBV29-1	TGCAGCGTTGAGTTCGCCACAGATACGCAGTATTTT	CSVEFATDTQYF
-	TRBD2	TRBJ2-2	TRBV28	TGTGCCAGCAGTCCCTCCCTGGGACTAGCGGGAGTCAGGGAGCTGTTTTTT	CASSPSLGLAGVRELFF
-	TRBD1	TRBJ2-3	TRBV11-2	TGTGCCAGCAGCTTAGGGGACAGGGGGCTCACAGATACGCAGTATTTT	CASSLGDRGLTDTQYF
-	-	TRBJ2-3	TRBV10-3	TGTGCCATCAGTGGGGGCGGGACCCGCACAGATACGCAGTATTTT	CAISGGGTRTDTQYF
-	TRBD2	TRBJ2-1	TRBV27	TGTGCCAGCAGTTTATCAATCCTGGGCGGGGGTACCTACAATGAGCAGTTCTTC	CASSLSILGGGTYNEQFF